Listed below are T cell receptor beta chains from one sample, sequenced in a study of a mutant IDH1 vaccine in newly diagnosed glioma. The table came from immunoSEQ multiplex PCR; TCRdb's copy has only in-frame clones and leaves some out. The sample has about 51,000 clones; 60% to 85% are singletons. This sample comprised PBMCs, obtained from a glioma patient treated with radiotherapy, temozolomide or both. The receptor set was obtained from a woman aged 40-49 years with glioma. CDR3s include the opening cysteine and the closing phenylalanine or tryptophan. Each record gives: CDR3 protein, CDR3 DNA, D gene, J gene, clone size, V gene. A D gene is named only where the DNA matches it firmly. A row's size may be missing; if present it is once, few, many or a size class.

CDR3: CASSQVDGTIYF
DNA: TGCGCCAGCAGCCAGGTAGACGGTACCATATATTTT
D: -
J: TRBJ1-3
size: -
V: TRBV4-3

CDR3: CASSRLGAGPTGDTQYF
DNA: TGTGCCAGCAGCCGCCTAGGTGCAGGGCCAACCGGAGATACGCAGTATTTT
D: -
J: TRBJ2-3
size: -
V: TRBV11-2

CDR3: CASHLNSPLHF
DNA: TGTGCCAGCCATTTAAATTCACCCCTCCACTTT
D: -
J: TRBJ1-6
size: -
V: TRBV2

CDR3: CAWSGGRREKLFF
DNA: TGTGCCTGGAGTGGGGGACGAAGGGAAAAACTGTTTTTT
D: -
J: TRBJ1-4
size: -
V: TRBV30

CDR3: CASSFRARYEQYF
DNA: TGCGCCAGCAGCTTCCGGGCCCGATACGAGCAGTACTTC
D: -
J: TRBJ2-7
size: -
V: TRBV10-2

CDR3: CATSNRAGANVLTF
DNA: TGTGCCACCAGCAACAGGGCTGGGGCCAACGTCCTGACTTTC
D: -
J: TRBJ2-6
size: few
V: TRBV15

CDR3: CASSEGNQPQHF
DNA: TGTGCCAGCAGTGAAGGCAATCAGCCCCAGCATTTT
D: -
J: TRBJ1-5
size: -
V: TRBV2

CDR3: CASSVGASGANVLTF
DNA: TGTGCCAGCAGCGTAGGAGCGTCTGGGGCCAACGTCCTGACTTTC
D: -
J: TRBJ2-6
size: once
V: TRBV9

CDR3: CASSQVRGDPQETQYF
DNA: TGCGCCAGCAGCCAAGTTAGAGGGGACCCCCAAGAGACCCAGTACTTC
D: -
J: TRBJ2-5
size: -
V: TRBV4-3

CDR3: CASSVAGGGNEQYF
DNA: TGCGCCAGCAGTGTAGCGGGGGGTGGTAACGAGCAGTACTTC
D: TRBD2
J: TRBJ2-7
size: -
V: TRBV10-2

CDR3: CASSFVAGNGYTF
DNA: TGTGCCAGCAGCTTCGTGGCAGGGAATGGCTACACCTTC
D: -
J: TRBJ1-2
size: -
V: TRBV6-5

CDR3: CASSLSGGLGSPLHF
DNA: TGTGCCAGCAGTTTATCGGGGGGGCTAGGTTCACCCCTCCACTTT
D: -
J: TRBJ1-6
size: -
V: TRBV27

CDR3: CASSDSFGADTEAFF
DNA: TGTGCCAGCAGTGACTCGTTCGGGGCTGACACTGAAGCTTTCTTT
D: -
J: TRBJ1-1
size: few
V: TRBV6-4

CDR3: CAWSVQGRGWSYEQYF
DNA: TGTGCCTGGAGTGTACAAGGGAGGGGCTGGTCCTACGAGCAGTACTTC
D: TRBD2
J: TRBJ2-7
size: -
V: TRBV30

CDR3: CASSVRDSPLMGSPLHF
DNA: TGTGCCAGCAGCGTCCGGGACTCCCCACTTATGGGATCACCCCTCCACTTT
D: -
J: TRBJ1-6
size: -
V: TRBV9

CDR3: CASSHRNLKWGTTEAFF
DNA: TGCGCCAGCAGCCACCGCAACTTAAAGTGGGGGACGACTGAAGCTTTCTTT
D: -
J: TRBJ1-1
size: -
V: TRBV4-1

CDR3: CASSPAPTGEYYGYTF
DNA: TGTGCCAGCAGCCCAGCCCCGACAGGGGAGTATTATGGCTACACCTTC
D: TRBD1
J: TRBJ1-2
size: -
V: TRBV7-2

CDR3: CASSAEPGFSSTDTQYF
DNA: TGTGCCAGCAGCGCAGAACCGGGCTTCTCTAGCACAGATACGCAGTATTTT
D: -
J: TRBJ2-3
size: -
V: TRBV9

CDR3: CASSIWLGRWTGGRNTEAFF
DNA: TGTGCCAGTAGTATTTGGTTGGGTAGGTGGACAGGGGGGCGGAACACTGAAGCTTTCTTT
D: TRBD1
J: TRBJ1-1
size: -
V: TRBV19

CDR3: CAWSVPWTSGDLTDTQYF
DNA: TGTGCCTGGAGTGTCCCATGGACTAGCGGGGATCTCACAGATACGCAGTATTTT
D: TRBD2
J: TRBJ2-3
size: -
V: TRBV30

CDR3: CASSVAGGRNTGELFF
DNA: TGTGCCAGCAGTGTAGCGGGGGGACGTAACACCGGGGAGCTGTTTTTT
D: TRBD2
J: TRBJ2-2
size: -
V: TRBV25-1

CDR3: CASSSTSGGSYEQYF
DNA: TGTGCCAGCAGCTCAACTAGCGGGGGCTCCTACGAGCAGTACTTC
D: TRBD2
J: TRBJ2-7
size: -
V: TRBV11-3

CDR3: CSASDSEKLFF
DNA: TGCAGTGCCTCCGACAGCGAAAAACTGTTTTTT
D: -
J: TRBJ1-4
size: -
V: TRBV20-1